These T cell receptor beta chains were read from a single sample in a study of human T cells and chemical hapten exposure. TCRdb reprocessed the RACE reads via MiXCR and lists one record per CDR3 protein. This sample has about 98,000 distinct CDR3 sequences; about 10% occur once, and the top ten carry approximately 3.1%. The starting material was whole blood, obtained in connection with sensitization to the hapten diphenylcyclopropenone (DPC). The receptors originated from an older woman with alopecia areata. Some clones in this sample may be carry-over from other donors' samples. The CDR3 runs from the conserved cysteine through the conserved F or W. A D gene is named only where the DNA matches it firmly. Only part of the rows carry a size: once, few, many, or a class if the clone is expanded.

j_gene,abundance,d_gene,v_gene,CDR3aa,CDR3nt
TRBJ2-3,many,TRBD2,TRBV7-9,CASSFLSGGAADTQYF,TGTGCCAGCAGCTTCCTCAGCGGGGGGGCCGCAGATACGCAGTATTTT
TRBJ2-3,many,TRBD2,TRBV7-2,CASQLAGGTDTQYF,TGTGCCAGCCAGCTCGCGGGGGGCACAGATACGCAGTATTTT
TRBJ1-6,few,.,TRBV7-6,CASSLAVAGSSNSPLHF,TGTGCCAGCAGCTTAGCAGTGGCAGGGAGTTCTAATTCACCCCTCCACTTT
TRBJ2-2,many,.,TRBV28,CASRDRALRELFF,TGTGCCAGCAGGGACCGGGCGCTCAGGGAGCTGTTTTTT
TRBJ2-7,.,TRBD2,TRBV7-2,CASSLGSGGFWQYF,TGTGCCAGCAGCTTGGGGAGCGGGGGATTCTGGCAGTACTTC
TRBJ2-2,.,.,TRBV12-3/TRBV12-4,CASSPTTGNTGELFF,TGTGCCAGCAGTCCCACGACAGGGAACACCGGGGAGCTGTTTTTT
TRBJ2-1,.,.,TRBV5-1,CASCQRDCYNEQFF,TGCGCCAGCTGCCAGAGGGATTGTTACAATGAGCAGTTCTTC
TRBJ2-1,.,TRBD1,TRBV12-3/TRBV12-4,CASSPGTGLSIEQFF,TGTGCCAGCAGTCCCGGGACAGGCCTAAGCATTGAGCAGTTCTTC
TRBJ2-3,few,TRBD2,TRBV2,CASGPTSGGASDTQYF,TGTGCCAGCGGGCCGACTAGCGGGGGGGCTAGCGATACGCAGTATTTT
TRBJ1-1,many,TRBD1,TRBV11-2,CASSSFVRDRVALNTEAFF,TGTGCCAGCAGCTCCTTTGTCCGGGACAGGGTTGCATTGAACACTGAAGCTTTCTTT
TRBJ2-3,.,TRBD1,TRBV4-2,CASSPRGQVSTDTQYF,TGTGCCAGCAGCCCCCGGGGACAGGTTAGCACAGATACGCAGTATTTT
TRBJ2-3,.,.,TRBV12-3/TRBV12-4,CASSLAPAGIFADTQYF,TGTGCCAGCAGTTTAGCCCCGGCAGGGATATTTGCAGATACGCAGTATTTT
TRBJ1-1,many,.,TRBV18,CASFTTSGAEAFF,TGTGCCAGCTTCACCACTTCAGGGGCCGAAGCTTTCTTT
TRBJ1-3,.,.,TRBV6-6,CASSPAGASENTIYF,TGTGCCAGCAGCCCTGCGGGGGCCTCAGAAAACACCATATATTTT
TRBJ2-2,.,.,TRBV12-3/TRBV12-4,CASRTGWAGELFF,TGTGCCAGCAGAACAGGGTGGGCCGGGGAGCTGTTTTTT
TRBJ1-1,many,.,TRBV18,CASSPGLNTEAFF,TGTGCCAGCTCACCAGGGTTGAACACTGAAGCTTTCTTT
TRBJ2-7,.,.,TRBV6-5,CASSSPAGTPEYF,TGTGCCAGCAGTTCCCCAGCCGGGACCCCGGAGTACTTC
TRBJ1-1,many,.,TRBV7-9,CASSLGHNTEAFF,TGTGCCAGCAGCCTGGGTCACAACACTGAAGCTTTCTTT
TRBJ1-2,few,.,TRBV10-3,CAISGQEANYGYTF,TGTGCCATCAGTGGACAGGAAGCTAACTATGGCTACACCTTC
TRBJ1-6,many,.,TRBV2,CASSDRWDSPLHF,TGTGCCAGCTCCGACAGGTGGGATTCACCCCTCCACTTT
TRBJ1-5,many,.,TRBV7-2,CASSLGQGTSNQPQHF,TGTGCCAGCAGCTTAGGGCAGGGCACCAGCAATCAGCCCCAGCATTTT
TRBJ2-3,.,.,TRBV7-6,CASSLRVRSTDTQYF,TGTGCCAGCAGCTTAAGGGTGAGGAGCACAGATACGCAGTATTTT
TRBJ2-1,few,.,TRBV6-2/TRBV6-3,CASSQGSLGEQFF,TGTGCCAGCAGTCAGGGGAGTTTAGGTGAGCAGTTCTTC
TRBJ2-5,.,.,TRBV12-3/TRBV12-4,CASSPPGNPLTKTQYF,TGTGCCAGCAGCCCCCCCGGGAACCCCCTTACGAAGACCCAGTACTTC
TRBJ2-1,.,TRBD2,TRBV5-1,CASSYGLAGYSYNEQFF,TGCGCCAGCAGCTATGGACTAGCGGGGTACTCCTACAATGAGCAGTTCTTC
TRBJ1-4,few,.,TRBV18,CASSPPGTNEKLFF,TGTGCCAGCTCACCACCAGGGACTAATGAAAAACTGTTTTTT